This entry lists 18 T cell receptor beta chains sequenced from one sample in a study of shared clonotypes between healthy human individuals. The data were produced by immunoSEQ multiplex PCR, yet TCRdb's version contains in-frame clones alone and is incomplete. The sample has about 770,000 clones, just under 75% seen once. Sequencing was carried out using memory CD4+ T cells sorted from blood. As for subset: CD45RA-negative fraction. These TCRs come from a woman aged 25 to 45 in good health.

The chain combines TRBV18 with TRBJ2-2; D perhaps matches TRBD1 (6 bases). The V and J ends lost 0 bases and 4 bases respectively, with 12 bases between them. CDR1 is KGHSH, CDR2 LQKENI, per germline. This CDR3 region has 16 residues. In nucleotides, the CDR3 is TGTGCCAGCTCACCACCACAGGGCACAGGCACCGGGGAGCTGTTTTTT. It codes for CASSPPQGTGTGELFF.

The chain employs TRBV7-6 and TRBJ2-7; D is perhaps TRBD2 (6 bases). This CDR3 spans 15 amino acids. V was clipped by 1 base and J by 2 bases, with 12 bases between them. CDR1 is SGHVS, CDR2 FNYEAQ, per germline. CDR3 sequence reads: CASSLGGRKTYEQYF. The CDR3 coding sequence is TGTGCCAGCAGCTTAGGGGGGAGGAAAACCTACGAGCAGTACTTC.

This sequence joins TRBV27 and TRBJ2-1; 14 positions match TRBD2. Trimming at V came to 3 bases and at J to 10 bases, leaving 23 bases not matched to a gene. Germline-derived CDR1 and CDR2 are MNHEY and SMNVEV (reference sequence). The CDR3 runs to 21 residues. CDR3 bases: TGTGCCAGCAGTTTCGGACTAGCGGGAGGAAGTGGCCGGCAGGCCGATGAGGAGCAGTTCTTC. It specifies CASSFGLAGGSGRQADEEQFF.

This clone has a single count. The chain combines TRBV6-5 with TRBJ1-5; 9 bases agree with TRBD1. After removal of 6 bases from V and 3 bases from J, the junction contained 6 bases not matched to a gene. This CDR3 has 15 amino acids. Germline loops: CDR1 MNHEY, CDR2 SVGAGI. CDR3 protein: CASSRGTGNNQPQHF. The CDR3 bases are TGTGCCAGCAGCCGTGGGACAGGGAACAATCAGCCCCAGCATTTT.

This clone came up a few times. The chain uses TRBV5-3 and TRBJ2-7, with D perhaps TRBD2 (7 bases). TRBV5-3 is an open reading frame whose function is uncertain. V lost 6 bases and J lost 4, with 17 bases in between. The CDR3 spans 14 residues. DNA for the CDR3: TGTGCCAGAACCCGCCCGGGGGGCGAGTACGAGCAGTACTTC. Translating it yields CARTRPGGEYEQYF.

The chain links TRBV28 to TRBJ1-2, with D possibly being TRBD1 (6 bases). This CDR3 is 15 amino acids long. V was cut by 5 bases and J by 8 bases, with 21 bases left in between. CDR1 and CDR2 (germline): MDHEN, SYDVKM. The CDR3 sequence: CASSLRQVQRRGYTF. The CDR3 DNA reads TGTGCCAGCAGTCTTAGACAGGTTCAGAGGAGGGGCTACACCTTC.

As DNA, the CDR3 is TGTGCCAGCAGCTTCGGGCATTCCTACGAGCAGTACTTC. As protein: CASSFGHSYEQYF. The V and J genes are TRBV5-4 and TRBJ2-7; D unclear. This CDR3 has 13 residues. V was cut by 2 bases and J by 1 base, with 7 bases left in between. Germline loops: CDR1 SGHNT, CDR2 YYREEE (reference sequence).

The chain recombines TRBV19 with TRBJ2-5; perhaps TRBD2 as D (7 bases). Trimming pared 3 bases from V and 1 base from J, leaving 21 bases between. CDR3 length equals 18 residues. Germline V CDR1 and CDR2: LNHDA, SQIVND (reference sequence). Here the CDR3 DNA reads TGTGCCAGTAGTATTGGGGGGGGGCGCCCCCCAATCCAAGAGACCCAGTACTTC. Translation: CASSIGGGRPPIQETQYF.

J is TRBJ2-3 and V is TRBV5-4, with D possibly TRBD1 on 5 matching bases. Trimming shortened V by 2 bases and J by 5 bases, and 15 bases separated the two germline ends. This CDR3 has 15 residues. Per the germline V gene, CDR1 is SGHNT and CDR2 is YYREEE (reference sequence). The CDR3 DNA is TGTGCCAGCAGCTTAATCGGGCGAAGGGGAGATACGCAGTATTTT. It specifies CASSLIGRRGDTQYF.

A single count supports this clone. The V call is TRBV29-1, the J call TRBJ2-1; D is perhaps TRBD2 (5 bases). This CDR3 region has 14 residues. V was pared by 0 bases and J by 10 bases, with 16 bases between. Germline V gene lookup returns CDR1 SQVTM and CDR2 ANQGSEA. CDR3 DNA: TGCAGCGTTGAAGATCCTACGATAGCGTGGGAGCAGTTCTTC. Its translation is CSVEDPTIAWEQFF.

For this clone: The same CDR3 is also encoded by other DNA sequences in this sample. The rearrangement joins TRBV20-1 to TRBJ1-1; D is ambiguous. CDR3 length equals 11 residues. The V gene lost 4 bases and the J gene lost 5 bases, with 8 bases spanning the gap. The germline CDR1 and CDR2 sequences are DFQATT and SNEGSKA (reference sequence). This CDR3 reads CSAISETEAFF. DNA of the CDR3: TGCAGTGCTATCTCAGAAACTGAAGCTTTCTTT.

On this clone: Other DNA sequences in the same sample also yield this CDR3. The chain couples TRBV7-8 to TRBJ1-5; no reliable D call. CDR1 and CDR2 (germline): SGHVS, FQNEAQ. There are 12 residues in the CDR3. Trimming left V 2 bases short and J 6 bases short, with 5 bases between. CDR3 amino acids: CASSLFSQPQHF. Written as DNA, the CDR3 is TGTGCCAGCAGCTTATTCAGTCAGCCCCAGCATTTT.

The V and J genes are TRBV11-2 and TRBJ2-3; TRBD2 might be the D (6 bases). The germline V gene encodes CDR1 SGHAT and CDR2 FQNNGV. This CDR3 has 16 residues. The V and J ends lost 5 bases and 2 bases respectively, with 17 bases between them. For the CDR3, the DNA is TGTGCCAGCAGCCTGAGGCGGGACGCTATCACAGATACGCAGTATTTT. Its translation is CASSLRRDAITDTQYF.

V gene TRBV9 combines with J gene TRBJ2-3; 8 positions match TRBD2. Trimming cost V 0 bases and J 3 bases; bases outside gene matches: 9. The CDR3 is 17 amino acids. Germline V CDR1 and CDR2: SGDLS, YYNGEE. CDR3 amino acids: CASSVELGKRGTDTQYF. CDR3 DNA sequence: TGTGCCAGCAGCGTAGAGCTCGGCAAGCGGGGGACAGATACGCAGTATTTT.

This clone has a single count. The gene calls are TRBV7-9 and TRBJ1-3; tentative D call: TRBD1 (5 bases). Germline V gene data show CDR1 as SEHNR and CDR2 as FQNEAQ (reference sequence). The CDR3 covers 15 residues. V lost 5 bases, J lost 2 bases, and 13 bases lay in between. Written as DNA, the CDR3 is TGTGCCAGCAGCCTCTCCAGGGCTCCTGGAAACACCATATATTTT. This translates into CASSLSRAPGNTIYF.

The genes are TRBV28 and TRBJ2-7, with 7 bases identical to TRBD1. J was trimmed by 0 bases and V by 6 bases; bases with no gene match: 11. From germline, CDR1 is MDHEN and CDR2 SYDVKM. The CDR3 is 16 amino acids. CDR3 residues: CASRPKQGLSSYEQYF. The CDR3 DNA follows: TGTGCCAGCAGACCGAAACAGGGGCTAAGCTCCTACGAGCAGTACTTC.

The chain is built from TRBV29-1 and TRBJ1-1, with 9 bases matching TRBD1. Trimming at V came to 6 bases and at J to 0 bases, leaving 2 bases not matched to a gene. CDR3 length: 13 amino acids. The germline gives CDR1 SQVTM, CDR2 ANQGSEA. The CDR3 DNA is TGCAGCGTCCGGGACAGGGTGAACACTGAAGCTTTCTTT. Its translation is CSVRDRVNTEAFF. Variable domain in full (rest from reference TRBV29-1 and TRBJ1-1): SAVISQKPSRDICQRGTSLTIQCQVDSQVTMMFWYRQQPGQSLTLIATANQGSEATYESGFVIDKFPISRPNLTFSTLTVSNMSPEDSSIYLCSVRDRVNTEAFFGQGTRLTVV.

This clone has more than one count but fewer than ten. The chain has TRBV2 and TRBJ2-7; maybe TRBD2 (5 bases). This CDR3 is 13 amino acids long. The germline V gene has CDR1 SNHLY and CDR2 FYNNEI. V lost 8 bases to trimming and J lost 1 base, with 12 bases between them. As DNA, the CDR3 is TGTGCCAGCTCCAGCGGAGCTTCCTACGAGCAGTACTTC. This translates into CASSSGASYEQYF.